The clone carrying this T cell receptor beta chain was counted a few times. Its specificity is not known. These data are taken from a study of vaccination effects on CD4 cells after COVID-19. Findings and caveats of the study: Marked contraction was observed in infection-induced and vaccine-induced clones late after vaccination. Early post-infection timepoints were missing from the study, which also had few convalescent patients.

ViraFEST assay sequencing came after antigen-specific CD4+ T cells were expanded with viral peptide pools. CD4+ T cells were isolated after around ten days of culture. Vaccine recipients, nucleocapsid antibody negative, had no prior SARS-CoV-2 infection. Supplemented with about 10 IU/ml IL-2 and about 10 ug/ml peptides, 2 million to 2.5 million PBMC per well were kept in culture. In the cultures, half the medium was exchanged for IL-2 medium on days 3 and 7. The CDR3 spans 12 residues. V trimming: 9 bases; J trimming: 5 bases; junction bases outside the gene matches: 3. Germline lookup yields CDR1 WNHNN and CDR2 SYGVQD (reference sequence). The protocol was immunoSEQ multiplex PCR, while the TCRdb copy is restricted to in-frame clones and leaves out a portion. The sample holds about 70,000 clones, about 80% seen once.

Sample: CD4+ T cells from PBMCs cultured with SARS-CoV-2 spike peptides, taken before COVID-19 vaccination. The chain couples TRBV10-1 to TRBJ2-2; 7 positions match TRBD1. This TCR was sampled from a human donor who received a COVID-19 vaccine. CDR3 in amino acids: CASSQGTGELFF. Written as DNA, the CDR3 is TGCGCCAGTTCACAGGGGACCGGGGAGCTGTTTTTT.